This TCR beta chain was retrieved from a study of T cell changes during pregnancy in multiple sclerosis. Repertoires were generated with immunoSEQ multiplex PCR, while TCRdb's copy carries only in-frame clones and drops some. The table lists about 40,000 clones, 85% to 90% of them singletons. The specimen comprised peripheral blood, sampled in the second trimester of pregnancy. The TCR comes from a female donor in good health, enrolled as a control in a pregnancy study.

The CDR3 DNA sequence: TGTGCCAGCAGCTTAGACATGAACACTGAAGCTTTCTTT. It translates to CASSLDMNTEAFF. The rearrangement joins TRBV5-6 to TRBJ1-1; D gene uncertain. V lost 2 bases and J 0 bases, leaving 5 bases between the germline ends. The CDR3 is 13 residues long. The germline gives CDR1 SGHDT, CDR2 YYEEEE.